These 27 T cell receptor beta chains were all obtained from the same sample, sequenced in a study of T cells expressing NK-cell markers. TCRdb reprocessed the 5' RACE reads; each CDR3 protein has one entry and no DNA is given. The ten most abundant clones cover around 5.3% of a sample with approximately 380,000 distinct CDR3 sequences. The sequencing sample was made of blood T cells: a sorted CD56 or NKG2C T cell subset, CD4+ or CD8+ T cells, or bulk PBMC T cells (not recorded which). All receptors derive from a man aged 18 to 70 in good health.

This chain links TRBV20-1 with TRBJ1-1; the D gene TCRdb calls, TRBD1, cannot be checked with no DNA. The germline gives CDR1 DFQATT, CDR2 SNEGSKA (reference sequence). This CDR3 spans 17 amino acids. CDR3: CSARDRMSRGTNTEAFF.

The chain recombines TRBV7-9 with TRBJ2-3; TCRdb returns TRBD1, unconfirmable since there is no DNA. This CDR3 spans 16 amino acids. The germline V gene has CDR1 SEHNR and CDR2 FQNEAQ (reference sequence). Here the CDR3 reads CASSLVVGGATDTQYF.

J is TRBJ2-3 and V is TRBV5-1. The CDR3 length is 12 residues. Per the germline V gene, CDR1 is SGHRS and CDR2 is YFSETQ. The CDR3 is CASAITPDTQYF.

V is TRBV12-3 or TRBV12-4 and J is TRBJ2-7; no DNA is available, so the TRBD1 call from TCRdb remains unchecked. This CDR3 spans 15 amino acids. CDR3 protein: CASSNPRGEGYEQYF.

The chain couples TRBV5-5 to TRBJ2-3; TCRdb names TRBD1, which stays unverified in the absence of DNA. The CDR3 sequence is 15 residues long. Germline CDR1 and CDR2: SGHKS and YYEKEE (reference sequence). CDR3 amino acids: CASSLAGTGTDTQYF.

The CDR3 loop reads CSVYSTGSYEQYF. V and J are TRBV29-1 and TRBJ2-7; TCRdb picks TRBD1, but there is no DNA to check that call. The CDR3 is 13 amino acids. Germline V CDR1 and CDR2: SQVTM, ANQGSEA.

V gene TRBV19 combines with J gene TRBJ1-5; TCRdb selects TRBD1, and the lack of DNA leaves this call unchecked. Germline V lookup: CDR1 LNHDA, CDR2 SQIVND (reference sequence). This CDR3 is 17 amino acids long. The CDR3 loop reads CASSIDGPGASNQPQHF.

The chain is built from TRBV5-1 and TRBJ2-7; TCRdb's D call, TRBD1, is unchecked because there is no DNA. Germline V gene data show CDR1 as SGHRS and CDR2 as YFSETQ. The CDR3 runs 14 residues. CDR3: CASSPGQAVDEQYF.

CDR3 residues: CASRTTSGGHEQFF. The chain uses TRBV11-2 and TRBJ2-1; TCRdb proposes TRBD2, but this gene call is untestable without DNA. The CDR3 loop spans 14 amino acids. Germline-derived CDR1 and CDR2 are SGHAT and FQNNGV. The whole variable domain, filled in from reference TRBV11-2 and TRBJ2-1, reads EAGVAQSPRYKIIEKRQSVAFWCNPISGHATLYWYQQILGQGPKLLIQFQNNGVVDDSQLPKDRFSAERLKGVDSTLKIQPAKLEDSAVYLCASRTTSGGHEQFFGPGTRLTVL.

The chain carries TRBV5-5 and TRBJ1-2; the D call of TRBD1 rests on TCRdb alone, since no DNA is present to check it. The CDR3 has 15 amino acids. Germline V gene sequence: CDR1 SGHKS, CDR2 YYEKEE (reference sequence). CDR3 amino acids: CASSLVARGNYGYTF.

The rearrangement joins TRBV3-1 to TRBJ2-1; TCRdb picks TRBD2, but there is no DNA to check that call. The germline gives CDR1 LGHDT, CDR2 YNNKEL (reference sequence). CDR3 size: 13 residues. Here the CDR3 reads CASTGRPYNEQFF.

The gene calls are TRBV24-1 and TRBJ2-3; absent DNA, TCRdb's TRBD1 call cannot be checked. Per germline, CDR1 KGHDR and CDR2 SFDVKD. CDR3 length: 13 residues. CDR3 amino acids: CATSEGATDTQYF.

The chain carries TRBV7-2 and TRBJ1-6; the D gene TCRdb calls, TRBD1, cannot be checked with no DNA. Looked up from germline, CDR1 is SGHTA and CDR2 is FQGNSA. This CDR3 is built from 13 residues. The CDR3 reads CASQQGPNSPLHF.

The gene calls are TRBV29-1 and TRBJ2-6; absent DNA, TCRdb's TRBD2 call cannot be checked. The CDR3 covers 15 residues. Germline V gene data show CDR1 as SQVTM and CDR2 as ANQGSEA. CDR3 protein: CSVVLPGGGANVLTF.

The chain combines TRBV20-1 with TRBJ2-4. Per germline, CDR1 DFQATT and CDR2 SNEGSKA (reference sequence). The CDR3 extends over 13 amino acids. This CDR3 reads CSAPSSAKNIQYF.

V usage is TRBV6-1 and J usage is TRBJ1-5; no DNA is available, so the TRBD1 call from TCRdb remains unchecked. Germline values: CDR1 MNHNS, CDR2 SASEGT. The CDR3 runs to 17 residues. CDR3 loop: CASSGDRDFYSNQPQHF.

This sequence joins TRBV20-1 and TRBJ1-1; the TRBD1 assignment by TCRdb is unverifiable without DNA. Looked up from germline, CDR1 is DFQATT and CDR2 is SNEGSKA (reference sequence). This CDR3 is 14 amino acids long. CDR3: CSARGQGRYTEAFF.

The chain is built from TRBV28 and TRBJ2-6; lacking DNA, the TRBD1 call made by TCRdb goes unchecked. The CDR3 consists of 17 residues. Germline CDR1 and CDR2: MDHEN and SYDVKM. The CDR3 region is CASSPWTGLSGANVLTF.

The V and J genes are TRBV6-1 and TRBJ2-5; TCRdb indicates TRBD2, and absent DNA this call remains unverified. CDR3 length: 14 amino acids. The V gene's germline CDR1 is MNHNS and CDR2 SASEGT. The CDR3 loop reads CASSTRVGQETQYF.

CDR3 protein: CAIRSQGSGQPQHF. This chain joins TRBV10-3 and TRBJ1-5; the TRBD1 assignment by TCRdb is unverifiable without DNA. The germline V gene encodes CDR1 ENHRY and CDR2 SYGVKD. CDR3 size: 14 residues.

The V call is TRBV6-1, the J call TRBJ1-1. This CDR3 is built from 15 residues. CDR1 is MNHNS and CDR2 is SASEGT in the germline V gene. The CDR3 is CASSAPRGGNTEAFF.

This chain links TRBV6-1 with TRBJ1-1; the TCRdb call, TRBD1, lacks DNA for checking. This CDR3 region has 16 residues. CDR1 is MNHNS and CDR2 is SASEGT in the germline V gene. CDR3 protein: CASSVIRTGMNTEAFF.

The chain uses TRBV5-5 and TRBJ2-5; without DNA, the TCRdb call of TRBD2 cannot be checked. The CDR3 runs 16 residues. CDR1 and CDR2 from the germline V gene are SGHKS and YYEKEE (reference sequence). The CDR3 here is CASRRTSGGVKETQYF.

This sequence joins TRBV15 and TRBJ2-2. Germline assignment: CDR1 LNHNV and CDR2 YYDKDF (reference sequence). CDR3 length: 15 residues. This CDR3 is CATSRDLVGTGELFF.

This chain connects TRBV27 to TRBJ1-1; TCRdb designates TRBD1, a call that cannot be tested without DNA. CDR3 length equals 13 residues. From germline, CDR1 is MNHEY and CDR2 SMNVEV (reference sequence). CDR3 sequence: CASSLSAGHEAFF.

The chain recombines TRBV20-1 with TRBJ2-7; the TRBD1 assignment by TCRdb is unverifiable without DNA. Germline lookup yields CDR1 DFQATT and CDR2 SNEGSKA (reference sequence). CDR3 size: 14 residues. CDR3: CSARGDGYEFEQYF.

CDR3 sequence reads: CASSRTGGAYANYGYTF. The V and J genes are TRBV5-6 and TRBJ1-2; TCRdb proposes TRBD1, but this gene call is untestable without DNA. CDR1 is SGHDT, CDR2 YYEEEE, per germline. The CDR3 covers 17 residues.